This T cell receptor beta chain was profiled in a study of OX40 agonist ivuxolimab in advanced cancers. At the level of the whole study: Ivuxolimab was a fully human IgG2 agonistic monoclonal antibody targeting the costimulatory receptor OX40 (CD134). Intravenous ivuxolimab was administered to patients every 2 weeks at six dose levels: 0.01, 0.1, 0.3, 1.5, 3 and 10 mg/kg. Of the roughly 52 dose-escalation patients, hepatocellular carcinoma was present in about 20, melanoma in some 15, renal cell carcinoma in 9 and head and neck cancer in 9. A male proportion of 82.7% and a mean age of approximately 62 years, ranging from about 20 to 85, were recorded for the dose-escalation cohort. Prior anti-PD-1, anti-PD-L1 or anti-CTLA-4 therapy was permitted, and 40% of dose-escalation patients had received checkpoint inhibitors. Three dose-escalation patients achieved partial responses, one with hepatocellular carcinoma and two with cutaneous melanoma. Peripheral TCRbeta sequencing was intended to test whether TCR sequence diversity was altered and clonal T-cell expansion was caused by ivuxolimab. The paper reports the monotherapy dose-escalation portion (N = 52 patients) of the phase I ivuxolimab trial.

Taken from the germline V gene, the CDR1 and CDR2 loops are SNHLY and FYNNEI. From its cysteine to its phenylalanine, the CDR3 spans 14 amino acids. Solely the CDR3 DNA is kept, with 42 bases framed from the first base. V drops 2 bases and J drops 5 bases, leaving 10 bases in between. As concerns this clone: This clone's antigen is unknown. Base qualities are not provided; no much larger clone lies one nucleotide away.

Genomic DNA was isolated from the sorted cells so that the TCRbeta CDR3 region could be sequenced. TCRbeta CDR3 regions were sequenced using the immunoSEQ Assay. The immuneACCESS repertoire file appears here via TCRdb, limited to in-frame rearrangements. These files lack a portion of the clones; in checked studies, under half of the deficit traces to unresolved V genes, and the cause of the others is not known. The sample data list about 69,000 clones, and about 90% of these were observed just once. More than 14% of the sample belongs to the ten largest clones. Patients with autoimmune disease history or receiving systemic immunosuppression were excluded from the trial. Peripheral blood for TCR sequencing was collected from all dose cohorts at baseline, on cycle 4 day 1, and on cycle 7 day 1. The samples were taken from a phase I, first-in-human, multicenter, open-label dose-escalation trial of ivuxolimab. Adults with locally advanced or metastatic head and neck squamous cell, hepatocellular, melanoma or renal cell carcinoma were enrolled in the trial. Before TCR sequencing, CD4+ T cells and CD8+ T cells from peripheral blood were sorted into separate populations.

Study-level results and caveats: Which antigens the clonally expanded peripheral T cells were specific for was not determined. At doses of 0.1 to 3.0 mg/kg, clonal expansion of both CD4+ and CD8+ T cells in blood was seen between baseline and week 6. Low levels of normalized T-cell clonal expansion were also seen in some nonresponding patients. Partial responders in the 0.1-3.0 mg/kg groups had among the lowest normalized peripheral clonal expansion, especially among CD8+ T cells. After ivuxolimab, expanded clones were on average more numerous among CD8+ T cells than among CD4+ T cells.

Recombination joined TRBV2 with TRBJ1-5; perhaps TRBD1 is the D gene, with 6 bases matching. The sample was CD4+ or CD8+ T cells sorted from blood, taken in a trial of the OX40 agonist ivuxolimab. This TCR was recovered from an adult with an advanced solid tumor such as melanoma, head and neck, liver or kidney cancer. At the DNA level, the sequence is TGTGCCAGCAGTGAATGGGACACTGATCAGCCCCAGCATTTT. Translated, this gives CASSEWDTDQPQHF.